This T cell receptor (beta chain) was observed in a study of shared clonotypes between healthy human individuals. Study-level findings and limits: Donors were few, which limited the genetic and exposure-history diversity represented. The four-donor shared clonotypes exceeded non-shared clonotypes in generation probability, with non-shared ones scoring lower.

Deep was the level at which the assay was run. Clones were read by immunoSEQ multiplex PCR, and TCRdb kept only the in-frame ones, dropping some. The table records 780,000 or so clones, around 70% of them present only once. On this clone: The antigen remains undetermined.

Looked up from germline, CDR1 is KGHSH and CDR2 is LQKENI. With 5 bases removed from V and 0 bases from J, the gap between germline ends came to 4 bases. This CDR3 region has 13 residues. The V and J genes are TRBV18 and TRBJ1-4; no reliable D call. The receptor was isolated from a woman under 40 in good health. Source material: memory CD4+ T cells sorted from blood. The subset: CD45RA-negative fraction. CDR3 nucleotide sequence: TGTGCCAGCTCAAGTGCAACTAATGAAAAACTGTTTTTT. Encoded protein: CASSSATNEKLFF.